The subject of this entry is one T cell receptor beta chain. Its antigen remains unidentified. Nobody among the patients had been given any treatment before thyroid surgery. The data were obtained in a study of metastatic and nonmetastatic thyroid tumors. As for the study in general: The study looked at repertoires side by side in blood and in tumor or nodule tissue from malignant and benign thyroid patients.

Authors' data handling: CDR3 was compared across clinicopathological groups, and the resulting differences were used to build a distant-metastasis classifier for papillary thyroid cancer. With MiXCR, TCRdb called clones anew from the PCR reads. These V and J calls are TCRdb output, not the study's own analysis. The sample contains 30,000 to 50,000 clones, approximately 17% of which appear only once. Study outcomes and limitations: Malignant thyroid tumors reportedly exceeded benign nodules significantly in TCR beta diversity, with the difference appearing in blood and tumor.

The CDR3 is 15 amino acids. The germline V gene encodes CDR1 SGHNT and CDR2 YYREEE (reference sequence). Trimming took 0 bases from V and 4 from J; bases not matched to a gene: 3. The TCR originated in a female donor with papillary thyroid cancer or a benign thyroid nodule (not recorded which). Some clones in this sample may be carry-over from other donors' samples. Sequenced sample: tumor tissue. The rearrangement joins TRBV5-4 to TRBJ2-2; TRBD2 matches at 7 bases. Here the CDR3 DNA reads TGTGCCAGCAGCTTGGATGGGGGGGGCACCGGGGAGCTGTTTTTT. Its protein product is CASSLDGGGTGELFF.